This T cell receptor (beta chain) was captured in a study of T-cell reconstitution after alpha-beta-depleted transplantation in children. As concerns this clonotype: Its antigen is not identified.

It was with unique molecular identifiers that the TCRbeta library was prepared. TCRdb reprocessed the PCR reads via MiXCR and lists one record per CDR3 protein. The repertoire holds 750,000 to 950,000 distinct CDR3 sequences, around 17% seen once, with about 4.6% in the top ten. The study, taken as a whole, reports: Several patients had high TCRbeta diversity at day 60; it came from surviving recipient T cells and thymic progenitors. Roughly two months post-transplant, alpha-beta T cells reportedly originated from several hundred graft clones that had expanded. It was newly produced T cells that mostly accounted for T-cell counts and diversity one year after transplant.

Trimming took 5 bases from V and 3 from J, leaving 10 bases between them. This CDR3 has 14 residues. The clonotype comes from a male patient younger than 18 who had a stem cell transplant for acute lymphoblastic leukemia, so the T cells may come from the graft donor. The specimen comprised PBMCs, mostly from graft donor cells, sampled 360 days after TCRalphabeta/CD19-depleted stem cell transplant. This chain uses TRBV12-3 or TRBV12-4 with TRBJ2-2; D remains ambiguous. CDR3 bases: TGTGCCAGCAGTAAGCAGAGAGACACCGGGGAGCTGTTTTTT. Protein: CASSKQRDTGELFF.